This entry concerns a single TCR beta chain. The antigen is not known. Libraries were prepared by immunoSEQ multiplex PCR; TCRdb keeps only in-frame clonotypes and omits some of them. The data hold about 79,000 clones, with over 70% observed a single time. The data are from a study of OX40 agonist ivuxolimab in advanced cancers. J was trimmed by 4 bases and V by 6 bases; bases with no gene match: 11. The V gene's germline CDR1 is MNHEY and CDR2 SMNVEV (reference sequence). The CDR3 runs 15 residues. Findings of the study overall: Among some nonresponders, normalized T-cell clonal expansion was also low. Expanded clones were, on average, more numerous in CD8+ T cells than in CD4+. In the 0.1 to 3.0 mg/kg range, CD4+ and CD8+ blood T cells had expanded clonally by week 6.

The chain couples TRBV27 to TRBJ2-7; TRBD1 aligns across 8 bases. The sequenced sample was CD4+ or CD8+ T cells sorted from blood, obtained in a trial of the OX40 agonist ivuxolimab. The sequence was collected from an adult with an advanced solid tumor such as melanoma, head and neck, liver or kidney cancer. The CDR3 DNA follows: TGTGCCAGCAGCTTAGGGACAGGCGATCCTTACGAGCAGTACTTC. It encodes CASSLGTGDPYEQYF.